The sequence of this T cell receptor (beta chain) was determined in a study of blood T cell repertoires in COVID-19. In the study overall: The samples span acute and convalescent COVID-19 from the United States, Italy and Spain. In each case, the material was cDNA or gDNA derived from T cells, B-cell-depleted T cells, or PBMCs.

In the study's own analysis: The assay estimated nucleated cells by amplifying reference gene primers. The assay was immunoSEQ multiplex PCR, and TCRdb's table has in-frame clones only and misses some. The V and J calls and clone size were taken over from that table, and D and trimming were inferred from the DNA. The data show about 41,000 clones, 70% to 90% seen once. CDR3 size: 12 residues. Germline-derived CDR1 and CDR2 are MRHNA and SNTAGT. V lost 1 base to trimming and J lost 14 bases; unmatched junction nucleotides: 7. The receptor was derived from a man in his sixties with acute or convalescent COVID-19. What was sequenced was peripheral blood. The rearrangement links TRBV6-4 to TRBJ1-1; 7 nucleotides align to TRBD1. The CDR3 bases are TGTGCCAGCAGTGACTATAGGGGGCGCAGGTTCTTT. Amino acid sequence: CASSDYRGRRFF.